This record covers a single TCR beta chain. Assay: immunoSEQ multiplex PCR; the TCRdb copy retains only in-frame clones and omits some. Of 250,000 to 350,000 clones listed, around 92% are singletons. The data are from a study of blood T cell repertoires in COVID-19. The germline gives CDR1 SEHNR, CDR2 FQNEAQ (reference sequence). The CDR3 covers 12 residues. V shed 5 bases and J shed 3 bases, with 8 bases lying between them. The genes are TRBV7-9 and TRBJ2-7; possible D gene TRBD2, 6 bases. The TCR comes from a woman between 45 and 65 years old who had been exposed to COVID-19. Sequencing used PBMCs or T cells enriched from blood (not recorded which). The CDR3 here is CASSRDFYEQYF. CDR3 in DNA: TGTGCCAGCAGCAGGGACTTCTACGAGCAGTACTTC.